The 10 T cell receptor beta chains given below trace back to one sample, sequenced in a study of T cell responses to AZD1222 COVID-19 vaccine. Some clones are missing from TCRdb's copy, which holds only in-frame ones; the method was immunoSEQ multiplex PCR. In the table there are 180,000 or so clones, around 90% of which are singletons. The sequenced sample was peripheral blood, obtained on day 0 of AZD1222 vaccination. The receptor source for this set is an adult in good health.

This clone was recorded only once. The J gene is TRBJ1-4, the V gene TRBV6-5, with TRBD1 matching 7 bases. The CDR3 sequence is 14 residues long. V shed 2 bases, J shed 13 bases, and the junction held 10 bases outside the gene matches. The germline V gene has CDR1 MNHEY and CDR2 SVGAGI. In DNA form, the CDR3 reads TGTGCCAGCAGTTACGGGGACAGCCCCTTACGACTGTTTTTT. It translates to CASSYGDSPLRLFF.

V and J are TRBV6-5 and TRBJ1-1; D possibly corresponds to TRBD1 (6 bases). This CDR3 region has 13 residues. V gave up 4 bases and J gave up 5 bases, with 11 bases separating them. CDR1 and CDR2 (germline): MNHEY, SVGAGI. CDR3 region: CASSSRRGTEAFF. The CDR3 DNA sequence: TGTGCCAGCAGTTCCCGGAGGGGGACTGAAGCTTTCTTT.

The V and J genes are TRBV6-5 and TRBJ1-5, with a possible D match to TRBD1 (5 bases). CDR1 and CDR2 from the germline V gene are MNHEY and SVGAGI. Between the trimmed V and J ends, which lost 7 bases and 0 bases, there was a span of 13 bases. There are 15 residues in the CDR3. CDR3 protein: CASTPGLYSNQPQHF. The CDR3 DNA follows: TGTGCCAGCACCCCAGGGCTCTATAGCAATCAGCCCCAGCATTTT.

The genes are TRBV7-8 and TRBJ1-1, with 11 bases aligning to TRBD1. The J segment lost 5 bases and the V segment lost 1 base, leaving 3 bases of the junction unmatched. The CDR3 extends over 15 amino acids. Germline CDR1 reads SGHVS; CDR2 reads FQNEAQ. CDR3 sequence (DNA): TGTGCCAGCAGCTTAGAAGGACAGGGGGCTACTGAAGCTTTCTTT. Its protein is CASSLEGQGATEAFF.

The chain joins TRBV27 to TRBJ1-2; D unresolved. V shed 4 bases and J shed 8 bases, with 17 bases lying between them. CDR1 is MNHEY and CDR2 is SMNVEV in the germline V gene (reference sequence). The length of the CDR3 is 14 residues. The CDR3 spells CASSSREGGLGYTF. The DNA of the CDR3 is TGTGCCAGCAGTTCCCGGGAGGGAGGTTTAGGCTACACCTTC.

This chain joins TRBV3-1 (or the pseudogene TRBV3-2) and TRBJ1-2, with D possibly TRBD1 on 5 matching bases. Trimming removed 6 bases from V and 4 bases from J, with 21 bases in between. The CDR3 is 16 amino acids. CDR1 is LGHDT, CDR2 YNNKEL, per germline (reference sequence). CDR3 bases: TGTGCCAGCAGTCACGCGGCAGGGTCTAATTCCTATGGCTACACCTTC. It translates to CASSHAAGSNSYGYTF.

This chain uses TRBV11-3 with TRBJ2-1, with D hard to call. Germline CDR1 and CDR2: SGHNT and YENEEA. V dropped 3 bases and J dropped 2 bases, with 8 bases sitting between them. CDR3 length equals 14 residues. CDR3 coding DNA: TGTGCCAGCAGCTTTGACCCCACCTACAATGAGCAGTTCTTC. It codes for CASSFDPTYNEQFF.

The chain carries TRBV14 and TRBJ1-1; D is perhaps TRBD1 (6 bases). From germline, CDR1 is SGHDN and CDR2 FVKESK. V lost 1 base to trimming and J lost 3 bases, with 6 bases between them. This CDR3 has 13 residues. The CDR3 region is CASSQGGHTEAFF. The CDR3 DNA reads TGTGCCAGCAGCCAAGGGGGGCACACTGAAGCTTTCTTT.

The rearrangement joins TRBV18 to TRBJ2-7; D not certain. The V and J ends lost 6 bases and 0 bases respectively, with 12 bases between them. Germline CDR1 is KGHSH and CDR2 is LQKENI. This CDR3 spans 14 amino acids. DNA of the CDR3: TGTGCCAGCTCCCTACCGGGTAGCTCCTACGAGCAGTACTTC. This sequence encodes CASSLPGSSYEQYF.

The V gene is TRBV4-1, the J gene TRBJ2-3, with D possibly matching TRBD2 (8 bases). The germline V and J ends were trimmed by 0 bases and 0 bases, with 16 bases remaining between them. Germline loops: CDR1 MGHRA, CDR2 YSYEKL. The CDR3 loop spans 18 amino acids. CDR3 in DNA: TGCGCCAGCAGCCAAGAGAGGGGGCCTAGCGGGAGCACAGATACGCAGTATTTT. Encoded protein: CASSQERGPSGSTDTQYF.